The TCR beta chain described here comes from a study of OX40 agonist ivuxolimab in advanced cancers. Generated by immunoSEQ multiplex PCR, the TCRdb table keeps only in-frame clones and is missing some. The data show 40,000 to 60,000 clones, 80% to 95% seen once. V shed 5 bases, J shed 8 bases, and the junction held 8 bases outside the gene matches. The V gene's germline CDR1 is MNHNS and CDR2 SASEGT. This CDR3 region has 13 residues. The TCR comes from an adult with an advanced solid tumor such as melanoma, head and neck, liver or kidney cancer. The starting material was CD4+ or CD8+ T cells sorted from blood, obtained in a trial of the OX40 agonist ivuxolimab. V and J are TRBV6-1 and TRBJ1-1, with TRBD1 matching 7 bases. In DNA, the CDR3 is TGTGCCAGCAGTCGGGGACAGTATCAAGAAGCTTTCTTT. Translation: CASSRGQYQEAFF.